Below, 25 T cell receptor beta chains from the same sample are listed, as sequenced in a study of T cells in Graves' hyperthyroidism and ophthalmopathy. The TCR beta CDR3 regions underwent amplification using RNA transcripts as the source. In the first-round RT-PCR of the TCR CDR3, the HTBI primer set was used. TCRdb fed the multiplex PCR reads into MiXCR, producing one record per CDR3 protein. The sample has a few hundred thousand distinct CDR3 sequences, less than 20% seen once. The sequencing input was blood. These receptors were obtained from a young woman with Graves' hyperthyroidism.

This clonotype has ten or more counts. Here the CDR3 DNA reads TGTGCCAGCAGCTTCGTCGACAGGCCCCGGACAGATACGCAGTATTTT. This translates into CASSFVDRPRTDTQYF. The chain uses TRBV7-2 and TRBJ2-3; a weak D match, TRBD1 (6 bases). Germline V gives CDR1 SGHTA, CDR2 FQGNSA. Trimming pared 3 bases from V and 3 bases from J, leaving 16 bases between. This CDR3 region has 16 residues.

This clonotype was seen ten or more times. The chain couples TRBV20-1 to TRBJ2-1; D is perhaps TRBD2 (6 bases). V was trimmed by 6 bases and J by 10 bases, leaving 16 bases between them. The germline V gene encodes CDR1 DFQATT and CDR2 SNEGSKA (reference sequence). The CDR3 length is 12 residues. CDR3 sequence reads: CSAPQTGEEQFF. For the CDR3, the DNA is TGCAGTGCCCCCCAGACGGGGGAAGAGCAGTTCTTC.

CDR3 DNA: TGTGCCTGGAGACCGGGACAGGGAAACGGCTATGGCTACACCTTC. The encoded protein is CAWRPGQGNGYGYTF. The chain has TRBV30 and TRBJ1-2, with TRBD1 matching 9 bases. Germline CDR1 and CDR2: GTSNPN and SVGIG (reference sequence). V dropped 3 bases and J dropped 4; count of bases not matched to a gene: 9. The CDR3 is 15 amino acids.

As regards this clonotype: Relative to the germline gene, one junction end is altered; a read error may explain this. V usage is TRBV12-3 or TRBV12-4 and J usage is TRBJ2-3; D possibly corresponds to TRBD1 (6 bases). The CDR3 consists of 16 residues. CDR3 protein: CASSYSTGSSTDTQYF. Written as DNA, the CDR3 is TGTGCCAGCAGCTACTCCACAGGGAGTAGCACGGATACGCAGTATTTT.

The chain has TRBV4-1 and TRBJ1-4, with D possibly being TRBD1 (5 bases). V lost 3 bases and J 0 bases, leaving 11 bases between the germline ends. The CDR3 has 16 amino acids. From germline, CDR1 is MGHRA and CDR2 YSYEKL. The CDR3 DNA follows: TGCGCCAGCAGCCAGGGACGGGGGACAACTAATGAAAAACTGTTTTTT. It specifies CASSQGRGTTNEKLFF.

This clonotype has at least ten counts. The chain couples TRBV29-1 to TRBJ1-2, with TRBD1 matching 8 bases. This CDR3 is built from 13 residues. V shed 3 bases, J shed 2 bases, and the junction held 2 bases outside the gene matches. CDR1 is SQVTM, CDR2 ANQGSEA, per germline. The CDR3 DNA follows: TGCAGCGTTGAGACAGGGGAGAACTATGGCTACACCTTC. Residues: CSVETGENYGYTF.

This clonotype was seen ten or more times. This chain joins TRBV28 and TRBJ1-4; 9 bases agree with TRBD1. The V gene's germline CDR1 is MDHEN and CDR2 SYDVKM. CDR3 length: 14 residues. The V gene end was trimmed by 7 bases and the J gene end by 6 bases; junction bases not matched to a gene: 6. CDR3 protein: CASTPTGGHEKLFF. The CDR3 coding sequence is TGTGCCAGCACCCCGACAGGGGGTCATGAAAAACTGTTTTTT.

V gene TRBV18 combines with J gene TRBJ2-1, with TRBD2 identical over 12 bases. V was clipped by 3 bases and J by 5 bases; unmatched bases: 5. Germline-derived CDR1 and CDR2 are KGHSH and LQKENI. This CDR3 is built from 16 residues. CDR3 nucleotides: TGTGCCAGCTCACCCGGACTAGCGGGGTCCGACAATGAGCAGTTCTTC. As protein: CASSPGLAGSDNEQFF.

This clonotype was detected many times. The chain recombines TRBV6-2 or TRBV6-3 with TRBJ1-4, with D unresolved. The germline V gene has CDR1 MNHEY and CDR2 SVGEGT. V shed 7 bases and J shed 8 bases, with 11 bases lying between them. This CDR3 spans 12 amino acids. The CDR3 here is CASTNSGEKLFF. The DNA for the CDR3 is TGTGCCAGCACCAACAGTGGCGAAAAACTGTTTTTT.

CDR3 region: CSVSLSGLSQPQHF. The CDR3 region has the DNA TGCAGCGTTTCATTATCAGGGCTGTCCCAGCCCCAGCATTTT. The V and J genes are TRBV29-1 and TRBJ1-5; D might be TRBD1 (5 bases). V lost 5 bases to trimming and J lost 7 bases, with 18 bases between them. The CDR3 extends over 14 amino acids. Germline V gene sequence: CDR1 SQVTM, CDR2 ANQGSEA.

Only a few counts were recorded for this clonotype. The chain uses TRBV5-6 and TRBJ1-1, with TRBD1 matching over 8 bases. Germline values: CDR1 SGHDT, CDR2 YYEEEE. V lost 0 bases to trimming and J lost 1 base; unmatched junction nucleotides: 2. The CDR3 runs 15 residues. For the CDR3, the DNA is TGTGCCAGCAGCTTGGTTGGACAGGGGAACACTGAAGCTTTCTTT. Its translation: CASSLVGQGNTEAFF.

This clonotype has a handful of counts. The J gene is TRBJ1-5, the V gene TRBV6-4; D remains ambiguous. V was pared by 2 bases and J by 0 bases, with 14 bases between. CDR3 length: 17 amino acids. The germline V gene has CDR1 MRHNA and CDR2 SNTAGT. CDR3 DNA: TGTGCCAGCAGTGACCGGACGAACTCGTATAGCAATCAGCCCCAGCATTTT. This codes for CASSDRTNSYSNQPQHF.

This clonotype was seen at least ten times. The chain couples TRBV3-1 to TRBJ2-5; TRBD1 or TRBD2 may be the D gene (5 bases each). Germline CDR1 reads LGHDT; CDR2 reads YNNKEL (reference sequence). The CDR3 is made up of 16 amino acids. Trimming stripped 0 bases from V and 5 bases from J, with 16 bases between. CDR3 nucleotide sequence: TGTGCCAGCAGCCAAGATCTTGGTTATGAGGGGGAGACCCAGTACTTC. This gives the protein CASSQDLGYEGETQYF.

This clonotype showed up many times. Since a much larger clone is just one base distant, this may be a read error. V usage is TRBV11-1 and J usage is TRBJ2-7; 7 nucleotides match TRBD1. Germline CDR1 SGHAT, CDR2 FQDESV (reference sequence). With 3 bases clipped from V and 3 bases from J, the junction kept 2 bases outside the gene matches. The CDR3 spans 13 residues. The CDR3 loop is CASSFGQVYEQYF. The CDR3 DNA follows: TGTGCCAGCAGCTTCGGACAGGTCTACGAGCAGTACTTC.

This clonotype occurred many times. The rearrangement uses TRBV2 and TRBJ2-3; 9 bases fit TRBD2. The CDR3 is 13 residues long. Germline V CDR1 and CDR2: SNHLY, FYNNEI. V lost 7 bases to trimming and J lost 3 bases; unmatched junction nucleotides: 2. The CDR3 is CASNSGGTDTQYF. In nucleotides, the CDR3 is TGTGCCAGCAACAGCGGGGGGACAGATACGCAGTATTTT. The full variable domain, its missing parts supplied by reference TRBV2 and TRBJ2-3, is EPEVTQTPSHQVTQMGQEVILRCVPISNHLYFYWYRQILGQKVEFLVSFYNNEISEKSEIFDDQFSVERPDGSNFTLKIRSTKLEDSAMYFCASNSGGTDTQYFGPGTRLTVL.

This clonotype showed up many times. The V gene is TRBV7-8, the J gene TRBJ2-7; maybe TRBD2 (5 bases). The V gene lost 2 bases and the J gene lost 7 bases, with 15 bases spanning the gap. Germline V gene data show CDR1 as SGHVS and CDR2 as FQNEAQ. The CDR3 loop spans 14 amino acids. CDR3 coding DNA: TGTGCCAGCAGCTTAAGGACGACCTCGGGGGAGCAGTACTTC. This gives the protein CASSLRTTSGEQYF.

The DNA for the CDR3 is TGTGCCAGCAGTGGAAGACAGGGGATGGCTGGCTACACCTTC. Translated: CASSGRQGMAGYTF. The chain couples TRBV6-1 to TRBJ1-2, with 8 bases matching TRBD1. Trimming cost V 4 bases and J 7 bases; bases outside gene matches: 8. The CDR3 consists of 14 residues. Germline CDR1 is MNHNS and CDR2 is SASEGT.

This clonotype has at least ten counts. The chain carries TRBV10-3 and TRBJ2-7, with TRBD1 as a possible D gene (6 bases). The V gene's germline CDR1 is ENHRY and CDR2 SYGVKD. CDR3 size: 15 residues. V shed 4 bases and J shed 0 bases, with 13 bases lying between them. CDR3 loop: CAISAWGPSSYEQYF. The CDR3 DNA reads as TGTGCCATCAGTGCGTGGGGGCCAAGCTCCTACGAGCAGTACTTC.

This clonotype was counted at least ten times. The chain combines TRBV2 with TRBJ1-1; D uncertain. Looked up from germline, CDR1 is SNHLY and CDR2 is FYNNEI. The V and J ends lost 8 bases and 0 bases respectively, with 13 bases between them. The CDR3 is 14 residues long. CDR3 in DNA: TGTGCCAGCGGGTCGACGGTGATGAACACTGAAGCTTTCTTT. It encodes CASGSTVMNTEAFF. Full variable domain (remainder filled in from reference TRBV2 and TRBJ1-1): EPEVTQTPSHQVTQMGQEVILRCVPISNHLYFYWYRQILGQKVEFLVSFYNNEISEKSEIFDDQFSVERPDGSNFTLKIRSTKLEDSAMYFCASGSTVMNTEAFFGQGTRLTVV.

This clonotype was detected many times. The chain combines TRBV29-1 with TRBJ1-5; the D is unclear. The germline gives CDR1 SQVTM, CDR2 ANQGSEA. This CDR3 has 14 amino acids. The V gene lost 6 bases and the J gene lost 9 bases, with 21 bases spanning the gap. CDR3 bases: TGCAGCGTCCCGACCTCCCCGGCAAATATGCCCCAGCATTTT. It translates to CSVPTSPANMPQHF.

This clonotype was counted many times. The chain links TRBV24-1 to TRBJ2-5; TRBD2 matches at 9 bases. V lost 3 bases and J lost 5; bases outside the gene matches: 12. Germline CDR1 KGHDR, CDR2 SFDVKD. This CDR3 is built from 17 residues. The CDR3 DNA is TGTGCCACCAGTGATGGAGGGGCGGGAGGGCCGGGGGAGACCCAGTACTTC. Translation: CATSDGGAGGPGETQYF.

This clonotype was seen repeatedly, ten times or more. The chain recombines TRBV25-1 with TRBJ2-1, with D possibly called TRBD1 or TRBD2 (6 bases each). Germline lookup yields CDR1 MGHDK and CDR2 SYGVNS. This CDR3 region has 18 residues. V lost 2 bases, J lost 1 base, and 18 bases lay in between. CDR3 loop: CASSEGSGGTTSYNEQFF. CDR3 nucleotides: TGTGCCAGCAGTGAAGGTTCTGGCGGGACAACTTCCTACAATGAGCAGTTCTTC.

The chain recombines TRBV3-1 with TRBJ2-5; D ambiguous. This CDR3 has 14 residues. V was trimmed by 5 bases and J by 6 bases, leaving 16 bases between them. Germline values: CDR1 LGHDT, CDR2 YNNKEL (reference sequence). Here the CDR3 DNA reads TGTGCCAGCAGCGGTGACTTTGCAGTTAAGACCCAGTACTTC. Translation gives CASSGDFAVKTQYF.

This clonotype was seen repeatedly, ten times or more. This chain links TRBV10-3 with TRBJ2-2; D unresolved. Between the trimmed V and J ends, which lost 2 bases and 5 bases, there was a span of 9 bases. The CDR3 runs to 14 residues. Germline V gene lookup returns CDR1 ENHRY and CDR2 SYGVKD. Here the CDR3 reads CAISENPETGELFF. CDR3 sequence (DNA): TGTGCCATCAGTGAGAACCCGGAGACCGGGGAGCTGTTTTTT.

This rearrangement joins TRBV6-5 to TRBJ2-3, with TRBD2 identical over 10 bases. Germline V gene data show CDR1 as MNHEY and CDR2 as SVGAGI. This CDR3 comprises 15 residues. J was trimmed by 5 bases and V by 4 bases; bases with no gene match: 6. The DNA of the CDR3 is TGTGCCAGCAGTTGGCTAGCGGGAGACCGAGATACGCAGTATTTT. Amino acid sequence: CASSWLAGDRDTQYF.